This record concerns one T cell receptor beta chain sequence. The entry originates in a study of Ad26.COV2.S vaccination and SARS-CoV-2 variants. In the study overall: Ad26.COV2.S was injected intramuscularly once or twice, 56 days apart.

Indicated treatment: some 20 received Ad26.COV2.S at low or high dose, single or two shots; about 5 received placebo; per-sample allocation not given. Samples analyzed were those drawn on day 63 after the first vaccine or placebo injection. Assay used: immunoSEQ multiplex PCR; TCRdb lists only in-frame clones, some missing. The sample lists 350,000 to 500,000 clones, more than 75% seen once, with 3.6% in the top ten. Germline V gene lookup returns CDR1 SNHLY and CDR2 FYNNEI. V was pared by 7 bases and J by 2 bases, with 11 bases between. The CDR3 is 13 amino acids. J is TRBJ2-5 and V is TRBV2; a weak D match, TRBD2 (5 bases). The source was peripheral blood, collected in a trial of Ad26.COV2.S vaccine versus placebo. This clonotype was obtained from a person between 18 and 60 years old who received the Ad26.COV2.S COVID-19 vaccine or a placebo. This CDR3 reads CASTRGLQETQYF. The CDR3 DNA reads TGTGCCAGCACCCGCGGACTTCAAGAGACCCAGTACTTC. Full variable domain (missing parts from reference TRBV2 and TRBJ2-5): EPEVTQTPSHQVTQMGQEVILRCVPISNHLYFYWYRQILGQKVEFLVSFYNNEISEKSEIFDDQFSVERPDGSNFTLKIRSTKLEDSAMYFCASTRGLQETQYFGPGTRLLVL.